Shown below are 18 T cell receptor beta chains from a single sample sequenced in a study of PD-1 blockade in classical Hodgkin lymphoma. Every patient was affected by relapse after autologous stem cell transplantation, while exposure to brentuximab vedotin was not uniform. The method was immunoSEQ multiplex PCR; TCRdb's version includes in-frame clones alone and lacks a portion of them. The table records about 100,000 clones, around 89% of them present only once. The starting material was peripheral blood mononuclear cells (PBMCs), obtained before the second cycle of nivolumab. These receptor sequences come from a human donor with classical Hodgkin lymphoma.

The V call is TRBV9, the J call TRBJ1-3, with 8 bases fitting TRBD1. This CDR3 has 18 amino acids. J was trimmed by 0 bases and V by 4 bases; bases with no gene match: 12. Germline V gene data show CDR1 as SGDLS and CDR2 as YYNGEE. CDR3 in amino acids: CASSPRTGPTLSGNTIYF. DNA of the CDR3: TGTGCCAGCAGCCCAAGGACAGGGCCGACTCTCTCTGGAAACACCATATATTTT.

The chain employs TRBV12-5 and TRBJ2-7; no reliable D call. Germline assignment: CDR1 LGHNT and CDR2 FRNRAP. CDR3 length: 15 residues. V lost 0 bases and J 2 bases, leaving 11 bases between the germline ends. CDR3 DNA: TGTGCTAGTGGTTTGGTACTCCACAGACCCTACGAGCAGTACTTC. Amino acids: CASGLVLHRPYEQYF.

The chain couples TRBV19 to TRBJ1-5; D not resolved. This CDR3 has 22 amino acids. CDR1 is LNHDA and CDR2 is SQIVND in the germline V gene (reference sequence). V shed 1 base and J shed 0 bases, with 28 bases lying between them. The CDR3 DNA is TGTGCCAGTAGTATAGGCCGGATCCCGGGATCCATCCTCATATATAGCAATCAGCCCCAGCATTTT. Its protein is CASSIGRIPGSILIYSNQPQHF.

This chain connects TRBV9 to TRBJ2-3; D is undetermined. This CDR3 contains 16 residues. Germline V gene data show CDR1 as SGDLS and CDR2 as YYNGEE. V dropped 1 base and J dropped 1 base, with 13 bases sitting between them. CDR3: CASSVPPFSRTDTQYF. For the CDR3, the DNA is TGTGCCAGCAGCGTACCCCCCTTCTCCCGCACAGATACGCAGTATTTT. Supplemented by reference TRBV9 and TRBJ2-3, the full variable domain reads DSGVTQTPKHLITATGQRVTLRCSPRSGDLSVYWYQQSLDQGLQFLIQYYNGEERAKGNILERFSAQQFPDLHSELNLSSLELGDSALYFCASSVPPFSRTDTQYFGPGTRLTVL.

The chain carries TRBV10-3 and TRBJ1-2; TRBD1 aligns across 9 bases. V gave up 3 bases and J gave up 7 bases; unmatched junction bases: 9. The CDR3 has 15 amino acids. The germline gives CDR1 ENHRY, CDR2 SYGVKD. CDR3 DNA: TGTGCCATCAGTGATTTGGGACAGGGCGCAGGTGGCTACACCTTC. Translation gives CAISDLGQGAGGYTF.

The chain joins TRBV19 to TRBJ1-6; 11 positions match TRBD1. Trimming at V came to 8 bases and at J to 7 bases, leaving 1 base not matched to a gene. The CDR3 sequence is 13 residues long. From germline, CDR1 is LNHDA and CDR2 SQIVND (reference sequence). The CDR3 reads CASGQGANSPLHF. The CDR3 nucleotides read TGTGCCAGTGGACAGGGGGCAAATTCACCCCTCCACTTT. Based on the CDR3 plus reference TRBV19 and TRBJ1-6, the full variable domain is DGGITQSPKYLFRKEGQNVTLSCEQNLNHDAMYWYRQDPGQGLRLIYYSQIVNDFQKGDIAEGYSVSREKKESFPLTVTSAQKNPTAFYLCASGQGANSPLHFGNGTRLTVT.

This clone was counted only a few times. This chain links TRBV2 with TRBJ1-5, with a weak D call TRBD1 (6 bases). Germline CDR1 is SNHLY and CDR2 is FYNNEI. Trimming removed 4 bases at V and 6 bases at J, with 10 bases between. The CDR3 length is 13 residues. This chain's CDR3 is CASSGGPRQPQHF. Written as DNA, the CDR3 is TGTGCCAGCAGTGGGGGGCCACGTCAGCCCCAGCATTTT.

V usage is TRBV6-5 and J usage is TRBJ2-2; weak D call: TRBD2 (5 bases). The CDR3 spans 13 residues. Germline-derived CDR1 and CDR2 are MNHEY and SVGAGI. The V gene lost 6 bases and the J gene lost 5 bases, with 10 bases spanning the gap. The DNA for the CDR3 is TGTGCCAGCAGGACACTAGTAACCGGGGAGCTGTTTTTT. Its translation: CASRTLVTGELFF.

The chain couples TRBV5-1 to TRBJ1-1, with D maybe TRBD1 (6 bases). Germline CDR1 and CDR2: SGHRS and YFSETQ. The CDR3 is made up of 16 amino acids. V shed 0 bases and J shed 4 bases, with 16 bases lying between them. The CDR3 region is CASSLEGRGEVTEAFF. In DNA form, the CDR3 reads TGCGCCAGCAGCTTGGAAGGCAGGGGAGAGGTCACTGAAGCTTTCTTT.

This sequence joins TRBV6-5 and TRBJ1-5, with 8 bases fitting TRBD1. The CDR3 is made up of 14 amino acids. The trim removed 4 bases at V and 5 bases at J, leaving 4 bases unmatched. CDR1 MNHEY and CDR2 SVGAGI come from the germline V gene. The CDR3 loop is CASSSGQGDQPQHF. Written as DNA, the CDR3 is TGTGCCAGCAGTTCAGGACAGGGTGATCAGCCCCAGCATTTT.

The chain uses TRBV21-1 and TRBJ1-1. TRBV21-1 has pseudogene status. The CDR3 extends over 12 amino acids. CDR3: CASSLSGTEAFF. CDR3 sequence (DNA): TGTGCCAGCAGCCTGAGTGGGACTGAAGCTTTCTTT.

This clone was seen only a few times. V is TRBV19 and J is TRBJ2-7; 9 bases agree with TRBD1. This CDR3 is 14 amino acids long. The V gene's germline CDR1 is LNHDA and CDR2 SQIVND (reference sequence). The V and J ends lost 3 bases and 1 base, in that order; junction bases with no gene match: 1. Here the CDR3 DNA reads TGTGCCAGTAGTATGGGACAGGGATCCTACGAGCAGTACTTC. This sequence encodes CASSMGQGSYEQYF.

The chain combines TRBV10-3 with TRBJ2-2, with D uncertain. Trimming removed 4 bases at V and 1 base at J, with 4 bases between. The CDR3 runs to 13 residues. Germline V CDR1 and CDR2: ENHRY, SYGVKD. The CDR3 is CAISGRNTGELFF. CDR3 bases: TGTGCCATCAGTGGTAGGAACACCGGGGAGCTGTTTTTT.

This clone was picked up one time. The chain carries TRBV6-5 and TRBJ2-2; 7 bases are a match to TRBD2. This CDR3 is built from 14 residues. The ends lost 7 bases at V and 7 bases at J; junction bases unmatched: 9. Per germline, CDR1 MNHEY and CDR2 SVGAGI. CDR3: CASNILSGGGELFF. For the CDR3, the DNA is TGTGCCAGCAATATTCTGTCGGGGGGCGGGGAGCTGTTTTTT.

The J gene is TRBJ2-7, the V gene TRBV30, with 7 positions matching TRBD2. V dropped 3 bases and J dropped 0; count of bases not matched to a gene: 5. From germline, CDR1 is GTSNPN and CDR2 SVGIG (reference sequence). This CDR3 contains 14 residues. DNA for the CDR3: TGTGCCTGGAGCGGGACTACTCTCTCCTACGAGCAGTACTTC. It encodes CAWSGTTLSYEQYF.

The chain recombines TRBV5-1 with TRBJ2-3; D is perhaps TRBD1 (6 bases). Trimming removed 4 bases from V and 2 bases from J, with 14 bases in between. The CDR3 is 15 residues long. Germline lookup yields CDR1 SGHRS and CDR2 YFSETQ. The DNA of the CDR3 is TGCGCCAGCAGCCGGTTCACAGGGCACACAGATACGCAGTATTTT. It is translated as CASSRFTGHTDTQYF.

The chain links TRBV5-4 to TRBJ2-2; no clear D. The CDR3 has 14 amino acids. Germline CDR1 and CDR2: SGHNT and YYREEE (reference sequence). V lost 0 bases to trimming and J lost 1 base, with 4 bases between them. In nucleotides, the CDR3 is TGTGCCAGCAGCTTGGACATGAACACCGGGGAGCTGTTTTTT. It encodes CASSLDMNTGELFF.

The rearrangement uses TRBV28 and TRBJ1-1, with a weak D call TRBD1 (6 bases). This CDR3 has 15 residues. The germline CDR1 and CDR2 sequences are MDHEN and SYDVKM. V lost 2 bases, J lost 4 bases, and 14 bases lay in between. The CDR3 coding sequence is TGTGCCAGCAGTTTACGTCGGGGGGCCGGCACTGAAGCTTTCTTT. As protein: CASSLRRGAGTEAFF.